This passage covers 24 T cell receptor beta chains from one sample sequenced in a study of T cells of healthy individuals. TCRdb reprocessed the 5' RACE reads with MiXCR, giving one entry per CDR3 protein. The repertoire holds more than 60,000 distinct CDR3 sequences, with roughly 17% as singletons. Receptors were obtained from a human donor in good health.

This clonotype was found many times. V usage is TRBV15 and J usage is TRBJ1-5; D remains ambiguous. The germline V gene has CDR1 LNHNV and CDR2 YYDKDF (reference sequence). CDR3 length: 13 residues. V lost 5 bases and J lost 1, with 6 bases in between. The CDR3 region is CATSGQSNQPQHF. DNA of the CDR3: TGTGCCACCAGCGGGCAGAGCAATCAGCCCCAGCATTTT.

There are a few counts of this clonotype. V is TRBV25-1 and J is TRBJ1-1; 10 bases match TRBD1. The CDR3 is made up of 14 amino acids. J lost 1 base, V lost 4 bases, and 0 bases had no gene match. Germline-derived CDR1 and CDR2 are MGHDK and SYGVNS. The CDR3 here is CASSGQGANTEAFF. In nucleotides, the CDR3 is TGTGCCAGCAGTGGACAGGGGGCGAACACTGAAGCTTTCTTT.

The CDR3 DNA follows: TGCGCCAGCAGCGTCTCGATAGCGGGGACCACAGATACGCAGTATTTT. Its protein product is CASSVSIAGTTDTQYF. The chain combines TRBV5-1 with TRBJ2-3, with TRBD2 matching 8 bases. CDR1 and CDR2 from the germline V gene are SGHRS and YFSETQ. The CDR3 consists of 16 residues. After removal of 4 bases from V and 2 bases from J, the junction contained 9 bases not matched to a gene.

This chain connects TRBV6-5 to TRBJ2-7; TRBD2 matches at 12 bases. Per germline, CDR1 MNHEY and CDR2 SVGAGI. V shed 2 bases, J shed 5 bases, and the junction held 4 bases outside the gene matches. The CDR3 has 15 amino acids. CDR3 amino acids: CASSYLAGGGDEQYF. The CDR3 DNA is TGTGCCAGCAGTTACCTAGCGGGAGGGGGCGACGAGCAGTACTTC.

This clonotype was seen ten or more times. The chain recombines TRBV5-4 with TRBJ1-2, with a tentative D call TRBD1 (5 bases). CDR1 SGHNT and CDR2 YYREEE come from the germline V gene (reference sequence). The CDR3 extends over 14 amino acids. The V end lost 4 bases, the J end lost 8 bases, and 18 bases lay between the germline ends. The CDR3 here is CASSPDEGRGGYTF. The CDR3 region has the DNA TGTGCCAGCAGCCCCGATGAGGGGCGGGGAGGCTACACCTTC.

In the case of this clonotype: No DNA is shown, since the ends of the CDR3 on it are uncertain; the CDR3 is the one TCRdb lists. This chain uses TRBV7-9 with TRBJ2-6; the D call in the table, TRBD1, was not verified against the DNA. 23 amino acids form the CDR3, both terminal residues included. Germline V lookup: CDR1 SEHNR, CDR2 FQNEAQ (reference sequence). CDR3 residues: CASSEHGTGGVGGAVPGANVLTF.

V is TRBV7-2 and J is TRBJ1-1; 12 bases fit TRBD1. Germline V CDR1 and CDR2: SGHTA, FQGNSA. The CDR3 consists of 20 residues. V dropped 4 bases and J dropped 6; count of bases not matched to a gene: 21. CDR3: CASSSLPAWGTGGVYAEAFF. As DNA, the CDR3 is TGTGCCAGCAGCTCGCTGCCCGCCTGGGGGACAGGGGGCGTATACGCTGAAGCTTTCTTT.

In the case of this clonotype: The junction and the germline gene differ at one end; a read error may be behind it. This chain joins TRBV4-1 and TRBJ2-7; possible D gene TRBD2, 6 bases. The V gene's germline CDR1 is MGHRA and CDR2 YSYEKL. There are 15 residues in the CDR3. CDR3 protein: CASSQASGVVYEHYF. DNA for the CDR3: TGCGCCAGCAGCCAAGCTTCGGGGGTCGTCTACGAGCACTACTTC.

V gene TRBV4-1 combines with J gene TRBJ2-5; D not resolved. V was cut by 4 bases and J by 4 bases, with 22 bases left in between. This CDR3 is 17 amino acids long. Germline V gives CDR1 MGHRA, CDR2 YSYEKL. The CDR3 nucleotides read TGCGCCAGCAGCCGGGGTAGTGGGCTGGAGATTGGAGAGACCCAGTACTTC. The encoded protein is CASSRGSGLEIGETQYF.

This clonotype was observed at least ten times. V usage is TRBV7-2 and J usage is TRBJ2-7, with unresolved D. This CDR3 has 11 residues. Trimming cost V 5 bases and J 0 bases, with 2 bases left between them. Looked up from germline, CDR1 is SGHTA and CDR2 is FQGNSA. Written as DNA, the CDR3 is TGTGCCAGCAGCGTCTCCTACGAGCAGTACTTC. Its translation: CASSVSYEQYF.

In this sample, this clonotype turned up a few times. The CDR3 sequence: CASSQSRVANTEAFF. The DNA of the CDR3 is TGCGCCAGCAGCCAATCGCGCGTCGCCAACACTGAAGCTTTCTTT. The rearrangement uses TRBV4-1 and TRBJ1-1; D gene unclear. This CDR3 has 15 residues. V was clipped by 2 bases and J by 2 bases, with 12 bases between them. Germline V gives CDR1 MGHRA, CDR2 YSYEKL.

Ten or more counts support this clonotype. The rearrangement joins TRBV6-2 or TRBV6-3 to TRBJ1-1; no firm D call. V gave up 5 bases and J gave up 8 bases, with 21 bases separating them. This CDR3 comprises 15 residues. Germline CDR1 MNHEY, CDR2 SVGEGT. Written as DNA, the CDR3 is TGTGCCAGCAGTAAATATACGGGCCAAAGGGCAGAAGCTTTCTTT. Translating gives CASSKYTGQRAEAFF.

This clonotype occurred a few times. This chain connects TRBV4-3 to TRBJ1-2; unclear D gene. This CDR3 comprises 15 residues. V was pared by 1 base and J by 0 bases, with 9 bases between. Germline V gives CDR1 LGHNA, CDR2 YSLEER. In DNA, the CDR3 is TGCGCCAGCAGCCAAGGCTCCAGTTCTAACTATGGCTACACCTTC. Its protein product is CASSQGSSSNYGYTF.

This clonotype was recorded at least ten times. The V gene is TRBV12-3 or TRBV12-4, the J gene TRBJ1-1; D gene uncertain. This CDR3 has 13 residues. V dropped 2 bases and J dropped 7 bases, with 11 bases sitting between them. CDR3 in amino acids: CASSLTAGVEAFF. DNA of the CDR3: TGTGCCAGCAGTTTAACGGCAGGCGTTGAAGCTTTCTTT.

The CDR3 reads CASSPSGTLYGGYTF. In DNA, the CDR3 is TGTGCCAGCAGCCCGTCCGGGACCCTATATGGAGGCTACACCTTC. This sequence joins TRBV9 and TRBJ1-2, with D possibly matching TRBD1 (5 bases). The CDR3 spans 15 residues. Per the germline V gene, CDR1 is SGDLS and CDR2 is YYNGEE. Trimming cost V 4 bases and J 8 bases, with 21 bases left between them.

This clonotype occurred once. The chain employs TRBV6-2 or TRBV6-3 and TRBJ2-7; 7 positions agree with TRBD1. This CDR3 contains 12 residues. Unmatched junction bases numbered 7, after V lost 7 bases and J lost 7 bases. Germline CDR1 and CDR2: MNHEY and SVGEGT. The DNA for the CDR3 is TGTGCCAGCACTCGGACAGGTGGAGAGCAGTACTTC. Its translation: CASTRTGGEQYF.

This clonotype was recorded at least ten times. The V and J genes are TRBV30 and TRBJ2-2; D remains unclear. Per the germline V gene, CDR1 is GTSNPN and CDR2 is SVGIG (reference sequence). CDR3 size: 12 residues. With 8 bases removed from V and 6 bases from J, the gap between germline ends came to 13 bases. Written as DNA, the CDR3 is TGTGCCCAGGACGGCAGATCCGGGGAGCTGTTTTTT. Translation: CAQDGRSGELFF.

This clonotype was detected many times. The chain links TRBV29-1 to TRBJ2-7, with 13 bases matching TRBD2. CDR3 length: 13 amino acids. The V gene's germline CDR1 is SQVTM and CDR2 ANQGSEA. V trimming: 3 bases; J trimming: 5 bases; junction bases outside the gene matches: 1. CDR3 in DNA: TGCAGCGTTGAGGGACTAGCGGGACACGAGCAGTACTTC. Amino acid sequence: CSVEGLAGHEQYF.

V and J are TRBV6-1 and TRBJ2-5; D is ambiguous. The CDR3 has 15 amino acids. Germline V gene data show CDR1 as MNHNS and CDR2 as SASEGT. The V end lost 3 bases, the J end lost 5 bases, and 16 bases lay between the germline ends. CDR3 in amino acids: CASSESTSGRETQYF. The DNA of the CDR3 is TGTGCCAGCAGTGAGTCGACCTCCGGTCGGGAGACCCAGTACTTC.

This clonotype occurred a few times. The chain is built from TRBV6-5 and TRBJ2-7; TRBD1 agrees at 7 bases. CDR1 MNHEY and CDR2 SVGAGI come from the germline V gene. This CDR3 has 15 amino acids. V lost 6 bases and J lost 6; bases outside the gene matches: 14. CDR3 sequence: CASSFRQGRWGEQYF. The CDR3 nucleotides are TGTGCCAGCAGCTTTAGACAGGGTCGATGGGGCGAGCAGTACTTC.

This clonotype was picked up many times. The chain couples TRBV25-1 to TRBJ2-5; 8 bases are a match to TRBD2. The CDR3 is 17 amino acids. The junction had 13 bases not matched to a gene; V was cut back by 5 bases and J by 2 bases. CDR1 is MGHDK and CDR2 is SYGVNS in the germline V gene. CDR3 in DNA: TGTGCCAGCAGTCCCCAGCGGGAGAACGGACTGCAAGAGACCCAGTACTTC. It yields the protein CASSPQRENGLQETQYF.

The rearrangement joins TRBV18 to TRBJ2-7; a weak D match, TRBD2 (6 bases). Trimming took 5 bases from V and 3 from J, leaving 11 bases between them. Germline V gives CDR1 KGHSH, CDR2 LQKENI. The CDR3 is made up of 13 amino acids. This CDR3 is CASSSGLLYEQYF. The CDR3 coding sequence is TGTGCCAGCTCATCGGGACTTCTCTACGAGCAGTACTTC. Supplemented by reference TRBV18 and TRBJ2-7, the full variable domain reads NAGVMQNPRHLVRRRGQEARLRCSPMKGHSHVYWYRQLPEEGLKFMVYLQKENIIDESGMPKERFSAEFPKEGPSILRIQQVVRGDSAAYFCASSSGLLYEQYFGPGTRLTVT.

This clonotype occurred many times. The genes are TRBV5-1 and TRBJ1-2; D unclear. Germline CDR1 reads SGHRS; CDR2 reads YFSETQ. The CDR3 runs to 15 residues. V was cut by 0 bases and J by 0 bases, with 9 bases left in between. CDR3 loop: CASSLVQQANYGYTF. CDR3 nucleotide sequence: TGCGCCAGCAGCTTGGTGCAACAAGCTAACTATGGCTACACCTTC. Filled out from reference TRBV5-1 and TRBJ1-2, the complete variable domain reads KAGVTQTPRYLIKTRGQQVTLSCSPISGHRSVSWYQQTPGQGLQFLFEYFSETQRNKGNFPGRFSGRQFSNSRSEMNVSTLELGDSALYLCASSLVQQANYGYTFGSGTRLTVV.

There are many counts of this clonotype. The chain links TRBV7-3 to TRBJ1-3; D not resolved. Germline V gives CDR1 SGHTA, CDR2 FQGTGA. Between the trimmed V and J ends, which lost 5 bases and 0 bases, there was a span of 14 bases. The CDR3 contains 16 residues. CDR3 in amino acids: CASSPSRSRSGNTIYF. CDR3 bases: TGTGCCAGCAGCCCCAGTCGGTCCCGCTCTGGAAACACCATATATTTT.